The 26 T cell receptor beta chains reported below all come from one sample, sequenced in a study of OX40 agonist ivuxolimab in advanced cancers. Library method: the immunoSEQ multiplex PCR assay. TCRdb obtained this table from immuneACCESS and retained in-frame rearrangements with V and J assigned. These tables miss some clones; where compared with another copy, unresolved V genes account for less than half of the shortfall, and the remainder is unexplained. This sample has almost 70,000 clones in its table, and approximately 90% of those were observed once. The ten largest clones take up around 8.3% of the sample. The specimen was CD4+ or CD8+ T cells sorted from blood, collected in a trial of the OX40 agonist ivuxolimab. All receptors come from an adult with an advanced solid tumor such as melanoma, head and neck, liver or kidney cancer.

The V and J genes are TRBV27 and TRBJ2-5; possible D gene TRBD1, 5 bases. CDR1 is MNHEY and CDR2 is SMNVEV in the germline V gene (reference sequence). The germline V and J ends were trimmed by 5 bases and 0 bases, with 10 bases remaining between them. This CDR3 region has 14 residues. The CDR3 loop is CASSVRTYQETQYF. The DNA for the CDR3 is TGTGCCAGCAGTGTCAGGACATACCAAGAGACCCAGTACTTC.

Here the CDR3 DNA reads TGTGCCACCAGCAGAGTGCCAAACCTTGGAACTAATGAAAAACTGTTTTTT. Protein product: CATSRVPNLGTNEKLFF. The chain combines TRBV15 with TRBJ1-4; D unresolved. Germline-derived CDR1 and CDR2 are LNHNV and YYDKDF (reference sequence). The V and J ends lost 1 base and 1 base respectively, with 13 bases between them. The CDR3 is made up of 17 amino acids.

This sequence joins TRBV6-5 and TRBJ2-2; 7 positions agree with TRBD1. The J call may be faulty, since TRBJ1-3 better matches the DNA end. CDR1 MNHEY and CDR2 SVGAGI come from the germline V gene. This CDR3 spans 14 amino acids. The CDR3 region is CASSPGQKGNTIYF. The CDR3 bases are TGTGCCAGCAGTCCGGGACAGAAAGGAAACACCATATATTTT.

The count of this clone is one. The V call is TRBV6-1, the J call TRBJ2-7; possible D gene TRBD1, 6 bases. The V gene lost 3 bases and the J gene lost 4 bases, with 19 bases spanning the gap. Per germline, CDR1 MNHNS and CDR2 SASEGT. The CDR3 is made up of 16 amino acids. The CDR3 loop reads CASSDRPGQGSYEQYF. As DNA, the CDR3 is TGTGCCAGCAGTGATAGGCCAGGCCAGGGGTCTTACGAGCAGTACTTC.

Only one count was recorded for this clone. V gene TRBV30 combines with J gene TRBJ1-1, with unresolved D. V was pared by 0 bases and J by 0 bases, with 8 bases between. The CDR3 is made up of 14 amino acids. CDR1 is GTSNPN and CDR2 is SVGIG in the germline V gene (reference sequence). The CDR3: CAWSVVGLNTEAFF. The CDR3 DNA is TGTGCCTGGAGTGTTGTGGGTCTGAACACTGAAGCTTTCTTT.

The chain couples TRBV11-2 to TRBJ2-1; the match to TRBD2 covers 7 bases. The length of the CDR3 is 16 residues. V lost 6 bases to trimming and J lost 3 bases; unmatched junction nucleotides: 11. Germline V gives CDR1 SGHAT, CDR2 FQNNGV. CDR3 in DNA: TGTGCCAGCAGGCTAGGTGGGGCTAGCGGCTACAATGAGCAGTTCTTC. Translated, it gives CASRLGGASGYNEQFF.

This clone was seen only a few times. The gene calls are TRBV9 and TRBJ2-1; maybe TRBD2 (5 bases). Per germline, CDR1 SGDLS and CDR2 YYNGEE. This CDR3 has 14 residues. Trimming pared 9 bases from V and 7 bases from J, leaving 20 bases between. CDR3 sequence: CATALDSFGNEQFF. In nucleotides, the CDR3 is TGTGCCACCGCACTAGATTCGTTTGGTAATGAGCAGTTCTTC.

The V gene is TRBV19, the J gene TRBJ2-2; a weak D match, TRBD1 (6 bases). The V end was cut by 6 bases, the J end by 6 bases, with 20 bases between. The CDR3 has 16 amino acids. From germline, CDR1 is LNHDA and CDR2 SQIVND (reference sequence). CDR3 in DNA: TGTGCCAGTAGCTTCCCGGGACATAGTCGTGCCGGGGAGCTGTTTTTT. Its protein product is CASSFPGHSRAGELFF.

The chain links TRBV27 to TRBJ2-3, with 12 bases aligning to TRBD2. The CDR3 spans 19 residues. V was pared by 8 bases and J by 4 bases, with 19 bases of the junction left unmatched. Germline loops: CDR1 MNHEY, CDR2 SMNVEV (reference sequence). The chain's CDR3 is CASGPGGTSGGIRPDTQYF. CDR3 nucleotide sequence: TGTGCCAGCGGCCCTGGGGGAACTAGCGGGGGGATTCGGCCAGATACGCAGTATTTT.

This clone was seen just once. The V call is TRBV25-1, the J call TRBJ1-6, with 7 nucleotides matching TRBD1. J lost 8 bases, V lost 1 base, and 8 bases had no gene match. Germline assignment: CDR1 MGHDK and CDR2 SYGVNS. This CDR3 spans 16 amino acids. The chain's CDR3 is CASSESTGQAYSPLHF. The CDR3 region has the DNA TGTGCCAGCAGTGAATCTACCGGACAGGCTTATTCACCCCTCCACTTT.

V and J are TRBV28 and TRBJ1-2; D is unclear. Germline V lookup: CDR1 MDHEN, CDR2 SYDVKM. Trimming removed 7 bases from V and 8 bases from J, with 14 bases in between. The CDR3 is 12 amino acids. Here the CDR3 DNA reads TGTGCCAGCACCCTTCCGAAGGGAGGCTACACCTTC. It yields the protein CASTLPKGGYTF.

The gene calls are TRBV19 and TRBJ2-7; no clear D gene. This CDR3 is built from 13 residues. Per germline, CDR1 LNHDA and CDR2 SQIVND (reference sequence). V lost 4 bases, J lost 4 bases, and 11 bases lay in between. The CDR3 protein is CASSRELFYEQYF. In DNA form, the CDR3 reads TGTGCCAGTAGTAGGGAACTCTTTTACGAGCAGTACTTC.

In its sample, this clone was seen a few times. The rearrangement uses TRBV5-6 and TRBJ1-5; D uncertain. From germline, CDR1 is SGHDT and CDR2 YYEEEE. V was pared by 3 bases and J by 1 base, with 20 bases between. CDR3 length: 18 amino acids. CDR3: CASSSRRAGGPSNQPQHF. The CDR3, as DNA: TGTGCCAGCAGCTCCCGCCGGGCCGGAGGGCCGAGCAATCAGCCCCAGCATTTT.

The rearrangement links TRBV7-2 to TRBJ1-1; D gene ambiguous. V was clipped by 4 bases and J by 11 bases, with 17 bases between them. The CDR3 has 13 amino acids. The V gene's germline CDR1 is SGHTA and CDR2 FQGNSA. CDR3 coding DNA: TGTGCCAGCAGCTACAACTCCGACATCCTGGCTTTCTTT. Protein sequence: CASSYNSDILAFF.

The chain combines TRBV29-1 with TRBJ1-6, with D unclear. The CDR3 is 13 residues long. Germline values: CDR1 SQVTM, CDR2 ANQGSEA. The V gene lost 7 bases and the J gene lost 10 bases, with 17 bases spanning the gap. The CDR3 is CSARLTDVSPLHF. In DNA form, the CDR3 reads TGCAGCGCTCGCCTCACCGACGTCTCACCCCTCCACTTT.

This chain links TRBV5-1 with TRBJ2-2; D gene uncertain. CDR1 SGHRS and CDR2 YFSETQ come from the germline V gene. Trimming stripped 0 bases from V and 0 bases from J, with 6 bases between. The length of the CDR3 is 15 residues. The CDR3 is CASSLAQTNTGELFF. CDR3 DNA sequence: TGCGCCAGCAGCTTGGCCCAGACGAACACCGGGGAGCTGTTTTTT.

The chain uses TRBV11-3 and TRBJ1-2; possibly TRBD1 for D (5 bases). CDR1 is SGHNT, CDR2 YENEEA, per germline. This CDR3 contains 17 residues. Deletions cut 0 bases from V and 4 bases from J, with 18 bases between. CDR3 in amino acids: CASSLDEIRGRVYGYTF. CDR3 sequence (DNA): TGTGCCAGCAGCTTAGATGAGATAAGGGGTCGGGTCTATGGCTACACCTTC.

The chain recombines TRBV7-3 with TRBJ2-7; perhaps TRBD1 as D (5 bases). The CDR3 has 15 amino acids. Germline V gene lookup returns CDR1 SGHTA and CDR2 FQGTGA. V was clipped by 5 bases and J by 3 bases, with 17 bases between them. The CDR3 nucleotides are TGTGCCAGCAGCGACCCTCCCACAGGTCGCTACGAGCAGTACTTC. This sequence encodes CASSDPPTGRYEQYF. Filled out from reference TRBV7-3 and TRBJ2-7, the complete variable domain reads GAGVSQTPSNKVTEKGKYVELRCDPISGHTALYWYRQSLGQGPEFLIYFQGTGAADDSGLPNDRFFAVRPEGSVSTLKIQRTERGDSAVYLCASSDPPTGRYEQYFGPGTRLTVT.

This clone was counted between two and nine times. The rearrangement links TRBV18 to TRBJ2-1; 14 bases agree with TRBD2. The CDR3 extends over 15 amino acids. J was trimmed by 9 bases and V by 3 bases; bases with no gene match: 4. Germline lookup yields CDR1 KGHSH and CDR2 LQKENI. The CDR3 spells CASSPGLAGEGEQFF. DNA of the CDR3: TGTGCCAGCTCACCGGGACTAGCGGGGGAGGGTGAGCAGTTCTTC.

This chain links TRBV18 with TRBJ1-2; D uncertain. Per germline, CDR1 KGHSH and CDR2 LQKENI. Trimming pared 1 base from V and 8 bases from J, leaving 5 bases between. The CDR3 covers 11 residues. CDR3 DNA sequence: TGTGCCAGCTCACCACGGGTGGGCTACACCTTC. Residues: CASSPRVGYTF.

The CDR3 region has the DNA TGTGCCAGCAGCCAAGTTTTGGATGGAAACACCATATATTTT. Amino acids: CASSQVLDGNTIYF. V is TRBV14 and J is TRBJ1-3; D unresolved. This CDR3 is built from 14 residues. Trimming pared 1 base from V and 3 bases from J, leaving 7 bases between. Germline V gene data show CDR1 as SGHDN and CDR2 as FVKESK.

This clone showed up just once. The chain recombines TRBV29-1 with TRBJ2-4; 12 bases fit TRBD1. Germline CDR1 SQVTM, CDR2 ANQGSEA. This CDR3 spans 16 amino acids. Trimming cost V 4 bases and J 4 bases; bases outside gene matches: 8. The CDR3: CSVGSWDRGPKNIQYF. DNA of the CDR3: TGCAGCGTTGGTAGTTGGGACAGGGGGCCAAAAAACATTCAGTACTTC. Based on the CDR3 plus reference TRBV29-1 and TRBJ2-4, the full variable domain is SAVISQKPSRDICQRGTSLTIQCQVDSQVTMMFWYRQQPGQSLTLIATANQGSEATYESGFVIDKFPISRPNLTFSTLTVSNMSPEDSSIYLCSVGSWDRGPKNIQYFGAGTRLSVL.

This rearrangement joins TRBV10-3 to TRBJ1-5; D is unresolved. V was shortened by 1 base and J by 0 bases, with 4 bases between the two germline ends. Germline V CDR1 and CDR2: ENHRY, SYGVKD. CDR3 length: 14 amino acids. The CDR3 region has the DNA TGTGCCATCAGTGAGTTGGGTAGCAATCAGCCCCAGCATTTT. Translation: CAISELGSNQPQHF.

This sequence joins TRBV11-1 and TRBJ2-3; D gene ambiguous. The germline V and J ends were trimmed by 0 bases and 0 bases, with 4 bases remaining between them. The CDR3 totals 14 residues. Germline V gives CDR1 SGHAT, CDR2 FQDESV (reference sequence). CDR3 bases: TGTGCCAGCAGCTTAGCGATTAGCACAGATACGCAGTATTTT. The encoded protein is CASSLAISTDTQYF.

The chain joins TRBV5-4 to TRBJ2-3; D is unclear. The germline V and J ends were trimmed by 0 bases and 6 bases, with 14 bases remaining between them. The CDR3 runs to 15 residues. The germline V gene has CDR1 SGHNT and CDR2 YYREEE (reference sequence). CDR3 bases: TGTGCCAGCAGCTTGGACCACACGGCTATCGATACGCAGTATTTT. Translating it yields CASSLDHTAIDTQYF.

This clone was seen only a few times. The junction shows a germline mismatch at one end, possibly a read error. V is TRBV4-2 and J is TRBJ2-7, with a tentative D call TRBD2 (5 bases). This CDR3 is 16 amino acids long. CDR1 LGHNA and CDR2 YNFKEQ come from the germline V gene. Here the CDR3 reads CASSQDRGRVSHEQYF. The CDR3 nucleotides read TGTGCCAGCAGCCAAGACCGGGGTAGGGTCTCCCACGAGCAGTACTTC.